This T cell receptor (beta chain) was recovered during a study of shared clonotypes between healthy human individuals. The J segment lost 6 bases and the V segment lost 1 base, leaving 6 bases of the junction unmatched. The CDR3 spans 15 residues. Germline V gives CDR1 MGHRA, CDR2 YSYEKL. At the deep level, the assay was run. The authors split each subset's genomic DNA evenly across several immunoSEQ plates. Profiling relied on immunoSEQ multiplex PCR, and the TCRdb table lists in-frame clones only, not all of them. The sample records roughly 520,000 clones, 90% to 96% being singletons. V gene TRBV4-1 combines with J gene TRBJ2-1; 7 positions match TRBD2. The TCR was taken from a woman in her thirties in good health. The sample consisted of naive CD4+ T cells sorted from blood. Subset in this sample: CD45RA+ positively selected. The CDR3 sequence is CASSQVAGVSNEQFF. The CDR3 region has the DNA TGCGCCAGCAGCCAAGTTGCGGGAGTGAGCAATGAGCAGTTCTTC.